The 23 T cell receptor beta chains reported below all come from one sample, sequenced in a study of identical twins' blood T cells. A single record per CDR3 protein comes from TCRdb applying MiXCR to the 5' RACE reads. The repertoire consists of around 380,000 distinct CDR3 sequences, with 28% occurring once and the leading ten covering about 6%. The source material was PBMCs. The source of these receptors is a woman aged 18-55 years in good health.

The chain links TRBV3-2 to TRBJ2-7; the table's D call, TRBD1, has no DNA check behind it. TRBV3-2 is a listed pseudogene. CDR3 length: 14 residues. Here the CDR3 reads CASSQTGVIYEQYF. CDR3 in DNA: TGTGCCAGCAGCCAGACTGGGGTTATCTACGAGCAGTACTTC.

This clonotype was observed a handful of times. This chain uses TRBV20-1 with TRBJ2-1; unclear D gene. Germline CDR1 reads DFQATT; CDR2 reads SNEGSKA (reference sequence). The CDR3 runs 14 residues. The V end was cut by 0 bases, the J end by 3 bases, with 9 bases between. Here the CDR3 reads CSARDMRFYNEQFF. In nucleotides, the CDR3 is TGCAGTGCTAGAGACATGAGATTCTACAATGAGCAGTTCTTC.

Concerning this clonotype itself: The germline gene is not matched at one end of the junction; a read error may be the cause. The DNA for the CDR3 is TGCGCCAGCGGCTTGGCGGGACTGAGAGAGCAGTTCTTC. It encodes CASGLAGLREQFF. The chain combines TRBV5-1 with TRBJ2-1; tentatively, D is TRBD2 (6 bases). The CDR3 loop spans 13 amino acids. The germline V gene has CDR1 SGHRS and CDR2 YFSETQ.

This clonotype was seen a few times. The chain has TRBV29-1 and TRBJ2-3, with no clear D. V shed 1 base and J shed 3 bases, with 8 bases lying between them. Germline CDR1 SQVTM, CDR2 ANQGSEA. This CDR3 comprises 13 residues. Here the CDR3 reads CSVEGLETDTQYF. The CDR3 DNA sequence: TGCAGCGTTGAAGGTCTGGAGACAGATACGCAGTATTTT.

The gene calls are TRBV27 and TRBJ2-1; D remains ambiguous. Germline CDR1 reads MNHEY; CDR2 reads SMNVEV (reference sequence). CDR3 length: 16 amino acids. Trimming pared 1 base from V and 4 bases from J, leaving 14 bases between. The CDR3 sequence is CASSLLGNPTYNEQFF. CDR3 bases: TGTGCCAGCAGTTTATTAGGCAATCCTACATACAATGAGCAGTTCTTC.

With respect to this clonotype: A read error is possible here, since a much larger clone lies one base away. V gene TRBV18 combines with J gene TRBJ2-2; the D is unclear. This CDR3 comprises 15 residues. The germline gives CDR1 KGHSH, CDR2 LQKENI. CDR3 loop: CANSPMGPNTGELFF. For the CDR3, the DNA is TGTGCCAACTCACCCATGGGTCCGAACACCGGGGAGCTGTTTTTT.

The V and J genes are TRBV7-8 and TRBJ2-2, with 7 bases matching TRBD1. There are 16 residues in the CDR3. Trimming took 7 bases from V and 0 from J; bases not matched to a gene: 8. Germline lookup yields CDR1 SGHVS and CDR2 FQNEAQ. CDR3 loop: CASTGMGTANTGELFF. CDR3 sequence (DNA): TGTGCCAGCACCGGGATGGGGACAGCGAACACCGGGGAGCTGTTTTTT.

As to this clonotype: A single base separates this from a much larger clone, so it may be a read error. The chain links TRBV10-3 to TRBJ2-5; 7 bases are a match to TRBD2. The CDR3 length is 14 residues. The germline gives CDR1 ENHRY, CDR2 SYGVKD. V dropped 5 bases and J dropped 3; count of bases not matched to a gene: 6. The CDR3 sequence is CAISWGAGEETQYF. The CDR3 region has the DNA TGTGCCATCAGTTGGGGCGCGGGAGAAGAGACCCAGTACTTC.

This clonotype showed up just a few times. The V gene is TRBV15, the J gene TRBJ1-5, with D tentatively TRBD1 (6 bases). CDR1 and CDR2 (germline): LNHNV, YYDKDF (reference sequence). The CDR3 contains 16 residues. V lost 0 bases, J lost 1 base, and 10 bases lay in between. This CDR3 reads CATSRDGGGSNQPQHF. The DNA for the CDR3 is TGTGCCACCAGCAGAGATGGAGGGGGAAGCAATCAGCCCCAGCATTTT.

On this clonotype: This may be a read error: a much more frequent sequence differs by one nucleotide. This chain connects TRBV29-1 to TRBJ1-5; no clear D gene. Germline-derived CDR1 and CDR2 are SQVTM and ANQGSEA. CDR3 size: 10 residues. The CDR3 sequence: CSVGEQPQNF. CDR3 coding DNA: TGCAGCGTTGGAGAACAGCCCCAGAATTTT.

This clonotype has at least ten counts. V is TRBV2 and J is TRBJ1-5, with TRBD1 matching over 8 bases. Germline CDR1 and CDR2: SNHLY and FYNNEI. This CDR3 spans 15 amino acids. Trimming cost V 6 bases and J 4 bases; bases outside gene matches: 8. In DNA, the CDR3 is TGTGCCAGCAGGGCGGGCGACAGGGGTAATCAGCCCCAGCATTTT. Translation gives CASRAGDRGNQPQHF.

This clonotype was counted only a few times. The chain couples TRBV19 to TRBJ1-1; perhaps TRBD1 as D (6 bases). Trimming took off 1 base at V and 4 bases at J, with 13 bases between the two ends. Germline CDR1 reads LNHDA; CDR2 reads SQIVND (reference sequence). CDR3 length: 15 amino acids. The CDR3 spells CASSIGRTVFTEAFF. As DNA, the CDR3 is TGTGCCAGTAGTATAGGACGGACAGTTTTCACTGAAGCTTTCTTT.

The V call is TRBV20-1, the J call TRBJ1-3; D remains unclear. The germline CDR1 and CDR2 sequences are DFQATT and SNEGSKA (reference sequence). V was pared by 4 bases and J by 8 bases, with 6 bases between. The CDR3 is 10 amino acids. CDR3 in amino acids: CSATRDTIYF. CDR3 nucleotides: TGCAGTGCTACCAGAGACACCATATATTTT.

This clonotype was detected a few times. This chain connects TRBV5-6 to TRBJ1-2; 7 bases agree with TRBD1. Looked up from germline, CDR1 is SGHDT and CDR2 is YYEEEE. The CDR3 runs to 13 residues. V lost 3 bases to trimming and J lost 4 bases; unmatched junction nucleotides: 3. This chain's CDR3 is CASSSQGVYGYTF. CDR3 in DNA: TGTGCCAGCAGCTCGCAGGGGGTCTATGGCTACACCTTC.

In its sample, this clonotype was seen a few times. The CDR3 sequence: CSVEGQSYEQYF. The CDR3 nucleotides read TGCAGCGTTGAAGGACAGTCCTACGAGCAGTACTTC. J is TRBJ2-7 and V is TRBV29-1, with a possible D match to TRBD1 (5 bases). The germline gives CDR1 SQVTM, CDR2 ANQGSEA. Trimming removed 1 base at V and 1 base at J, with 5 bases between. CDR3 length: 12 residues.

The rearrangement joins TRBV6-2 or TRBV6-3 to TRBJ1-5; possible D gene TRBD1, 5 bases. Germline V gene data show CDR1 as MNHEY and CDR2 as SVGEGT. V was pared by 7 bases and J by 4 bases, with 14 bases between. The CDR3 extends over 14 amino acids. CDR3 DNA: TGTGCCAGCACCTCGGGACTCCTGAATCAGCCCCAGCATTTT. Translation gives CASTSGLLNQPQHF.

In DNA form, the CDR3 reads TGTGCCAGCAGCCGTATAGAAACTAAAAACACCGGGGAGCTGTTTTTT. Protein sequence: CASSRIETKNTGELFF. The chain has TRBV14 and TRBJ2-2, with D hard to call. The V end lost 4 bases, the J end lost 2 bases, and 14 bases lay between the germline ends. There are 16 residues in the CDR3. Germline lookup yields CDR1 SGHDN and CDR2 FVKESK.

The chain has TRBV11-2 and TRBJ2-1; D is possibly TRBD2 (5 bases). The CDR3 length is 15 residues. The V end was cut by 0 bases, the J end by 4 bases, with 10 bases between. Germline-derived CDR1 and CDR2 are SGHAT and FQNNGV. The CDR3 spells CASSLEAARYNEQFF. The CDR3 DNA sequence: TGTGCCAGCAGCTTAGAAGCGGCGAGATACAATGAGCAGTTCTTC.

This clonotype was observed at least ten times. The chain couples TRBV12-3 or TRBV12-4 to TRBJ1-2; 7 nucleotides agree with TRBD1. Trimming at V came to 8 bases and at J to 8 bases, leaving 5 bases not matched to a gene. The length of the CDR3 is 11 residues. The CDR3 protein is CASGTGVGYTF. CDR3 in DNA: TGTGCCAGCGGTACAGGGGTCGGCTACACCTTC.

This CDR3 reads CAWSVEQKNTEAFF. CDR3 sequence (DNA): TGTGCCTGGAGTGTAGAACAGAAGAACACTGAAGCTTTCTTT. The chain carries TRBV30 and TRBJ1-1; D is unresolved. Trimming shortened V by 0 bases and J by 1 base, and 9 bases separated the two germline ends. The CDR3 totals 14 residues. Germline CDR1 and CDR2: GTSNPN and SVGIG (reference sequence).

The CDR3 spells CASSTGLQFFNTEAFF. In DNA, the CDR3 is TGCGCCAGCAGCACGGGTCTCCAGTTCTTTAACACTGAAGCTTTCTTT. The rearrangement uses TRBV5-1 and TRBJ1-1, with D uncertain. Trimming pared 4 bases from V and 2 bases from J, leaving 18 bases between. Per germline, CDR1 SGHRS and CDR2 YFSETQ. This CDR3 contains 16 residues.

The rearrangement links TRBV20-1 to TRBJ2-5, with TRBD2 identical over 8 bases. V shed 0 bases, J shed 10 bases, and the junction held 16 bases outside the gene matches. The CDR3 covers 16 residues. CDR1 and CDR2 (germline): DFQATT, SNEGSKA (reference sequence). Here the CDR3 reads CSARDRSGSAQWGQYF. CDR3 in DNA: TGCAGTGCTAGAGATCGCAGCGGGAGCGCTCAATGGGGCCAGTACTTC.

This clonotype was recorded only once. The chain has TRBV29-1 and TRBJ1-4; D gene ambiguous. Trimming cost V 7 bases and J 8 bases, with 14 bases left between them. This CDR3 is built from 12 residues. Looked up from germline, CDR1 is SQVTM and CDR2 is ANQGSEA. The CDR3 protein is CSASGTLEKLFF. The CDR3 bases are TGCAGCGCCTCGGGCACGCTAGAAAAACTGTTTTTT.